This T cell receptor beta chain stems from a study of CD8 T cells in Susac syndrome. Study context: Treatment at blood withdrawal was none, corticosteroids, or intravenous immunoglobulin alone in Susac syndrome patients.

In germline, CDR1 is MNHEY, CDR2 SVGEGT. The V end was cut by 4 bases, the J end by 3 bases, with 15 bases between. CDR3 size: 16 residues. A quantity of roughly 0.5 to 1 ug RNA underwent reverse transcription using random hexamers. One entry per CDR3 protein, called by TCRdb with MiXCR from the immunoSEQ multiplex PCR reads. The sample lists 150,000 to 200,000 distinct CDR3 sequences; roughly 94% were seen once. The sequenced sample was CD4+ T cells from PBMCs. The chain links TRBV6-2 or TRBV6-3 to TRBJ2-2; tentative D call: TRBD1 (6 bases). The sequence was obtained from a human donor with Susac syndrome. The CDR3 nucleotides read TGTGCCAGCAGTTTACTCAGGGGTCCGGACACCGGGGAGCTGTTTTTT. Its translation is CASSLLRGPDTGELFF.